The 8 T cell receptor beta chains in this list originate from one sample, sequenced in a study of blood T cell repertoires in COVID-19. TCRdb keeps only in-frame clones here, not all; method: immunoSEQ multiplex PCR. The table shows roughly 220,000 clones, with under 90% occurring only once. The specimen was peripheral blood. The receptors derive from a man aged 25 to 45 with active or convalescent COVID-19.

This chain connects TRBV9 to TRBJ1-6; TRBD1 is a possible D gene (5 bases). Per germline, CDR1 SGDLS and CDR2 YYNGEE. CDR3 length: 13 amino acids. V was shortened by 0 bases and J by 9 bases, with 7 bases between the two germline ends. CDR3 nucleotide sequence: TGTGCCAGCAGCGTAGAAAGGGGTTCACCCCTCCACTTT. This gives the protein CASSVERGSPLHF.

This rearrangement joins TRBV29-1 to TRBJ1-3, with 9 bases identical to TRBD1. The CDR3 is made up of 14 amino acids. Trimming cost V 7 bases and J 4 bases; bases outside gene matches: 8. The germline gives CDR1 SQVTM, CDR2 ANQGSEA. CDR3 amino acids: CSARTGATGNTIYF. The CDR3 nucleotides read TGCAGCGCCCGGACAGGGGCCACCGGAAACACCATATATTTT.

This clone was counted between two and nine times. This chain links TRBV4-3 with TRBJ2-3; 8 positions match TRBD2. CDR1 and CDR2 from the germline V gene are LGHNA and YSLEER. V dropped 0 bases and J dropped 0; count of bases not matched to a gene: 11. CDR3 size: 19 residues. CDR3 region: CASSQDYGRGAPSTDTQYF. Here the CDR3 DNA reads TGCGCCAGCAGCCAAGATTATGGGCGGGGGGCCCCTAGCACAGATACGCAGTATTTT.

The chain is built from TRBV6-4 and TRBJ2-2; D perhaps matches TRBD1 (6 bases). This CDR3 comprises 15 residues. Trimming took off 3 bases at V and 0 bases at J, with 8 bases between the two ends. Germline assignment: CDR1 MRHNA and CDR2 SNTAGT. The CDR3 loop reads CASSEGGANTGELFF. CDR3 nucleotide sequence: TGTGCCAGCAGTGAAGGGGGAGCGAACACCGGGGAGCTGTTTTTT.

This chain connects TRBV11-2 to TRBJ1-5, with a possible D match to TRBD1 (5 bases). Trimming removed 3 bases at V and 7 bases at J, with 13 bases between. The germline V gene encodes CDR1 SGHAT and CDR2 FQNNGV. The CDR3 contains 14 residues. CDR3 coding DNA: TGTGCCAGCAGCTTTGGTCCCCGGGGGCAGCCCCAGCATTTT. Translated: CASSFGPRGQPQHF.

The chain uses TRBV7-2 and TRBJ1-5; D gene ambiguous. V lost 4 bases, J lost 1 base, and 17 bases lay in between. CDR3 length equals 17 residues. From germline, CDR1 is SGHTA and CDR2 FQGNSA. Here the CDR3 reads CASSSEEPTWSNQPQHF. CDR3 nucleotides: TGTGCCAGCAGCTCCGAAGAACCTACCTGGAGCAATCAGCCCCAGCATTTT.

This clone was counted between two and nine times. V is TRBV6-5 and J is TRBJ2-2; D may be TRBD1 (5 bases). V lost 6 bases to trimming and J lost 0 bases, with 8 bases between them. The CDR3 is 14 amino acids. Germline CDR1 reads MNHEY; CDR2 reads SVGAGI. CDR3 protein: CASRRTTNTGELFF. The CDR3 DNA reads TGTGCCAGCAGGCGGACAACGAACACCGGGGAGCTGTTTTTT.

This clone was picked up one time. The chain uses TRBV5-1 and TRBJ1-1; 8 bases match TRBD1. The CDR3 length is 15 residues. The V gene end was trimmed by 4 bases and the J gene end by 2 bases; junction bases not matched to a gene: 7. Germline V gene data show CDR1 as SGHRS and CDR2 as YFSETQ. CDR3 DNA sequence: TGCGCCAGCAGCCCCGGGACAGGCGTTAACACTGAAGCTTTCTTT. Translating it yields CASSPGTGVNTEAFF. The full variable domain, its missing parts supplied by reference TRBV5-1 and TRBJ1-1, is KAGVTQTPRYLIKTRGQQVTLSCSPISGHRSVSWYQQTPGQGLQFLFEYFSETQRNKGNFPGRFSGRQFSNSRSEMNVSTLELGDSALYLCASSPGTGVNTEAFFGQGTRLTVV.